This T cell receptor beta chain was obtained from a study of T cell responses to AZD1222 COVID-19 vaccine. Findings and caveats of the study: White British people made up most donors, females outnumbered males, and clonal diversity was possibly underestimated. Per reports, nearly half of all spike-specific TCRs target regions that are unmutated in variants.

Note on this clone: Its antigen is currently unknown.

Assay used: immunoSEQ multiplex PCR; TCRdb lists only in-frame clones, some missing. The repertoire has about 86,000 clones, around nine tenths of them found once; the top ten carry about 7%. The sample in question was peripheral blood, obtained 28 days after the second AZD1222 dose. The clonotype was recovered from an adult who received the AZD1222 COVID-19 vaccine.

The CDR3 DNA sequence: TGTGCCAGCAGCTTAGTATCGGGAGGGAACACCGGGGAGCTGTTTTTT. The encoded protein is CASSLVSGGNTGELFF. This chain joins TRBV7-6 and TRBJ2-2; TRBD2 matches 7 bases. The CDR3 is 16 residues long. In germline, CDR1 is SGHVS, CDR2 FNYEAQ. The V and J ends lost 1 base and 1 base, in that order; junction bases with no gene match: 3.